This TCR beta chain originates from a study of regulatory dendritic cells for organ transplantation. Study-level points and caveats: Memory CD8+ clonal expansion seemed more limited with regulatory than mature dendritic cells. Among resting subsets, memory CD8+ cells contained the most alloreactive clonotypes.

Profiling relied on immunoSEQ multiplex PCR, and the TCRdb table lists in-frame clones only, not all of them. The table lists roughly 34,000 clones, about 89% of them singletons. V lost 5 bases and J lost 2; bases outside the gene matches: 11. The germline CDR1 and CDR2 sequences are ENHRY and SYGVKD. The CDR3 runs 17 residues. CD4+ or CD8+ T cells were sorted as naive CD45RA+ or memory CD45RO+. Turning to this clone: Its antigen is currently unknown.

Sequenced material: naive CD4+ T cells from blood. Subset denoted: CD45RA+ naive T cells. The chain couples TRBV10-3 to TRBJ2-1; 8 nucleotides agree with TRBD2. This clonotype was sampled from a human donor in good health. CDR3 loop: CAISLRSSGLAYNEQFF. The CDR3, as DNA: TGTGCCATCAGTCTCCGTTCGTCGGGACTAGCCTACAATGAGCAGTTCTTC.